This is a list of T cell receptor beta chains from one sample in a study of T-cell reconstitution after alpha-beta-depleted transplantation in children. Using its own MiXCR run on the PCR reads, TCRdb lists one record per CDR3 protein. The data contain 120,000 or so distinct CDR3 sequences, under 30% of them singletons. Sequences were derived from PBMCs, mostly from graft donor cells, sampled 180 days after TCRalphabeta/CD19-depleted stem cell transplant. The receptor source for this set is a male patient aged 2-15 years who had a stem cell transplant for chronic granulomatous disease, so the T cells may come from the graft donor. Each CDR3 is given with its conserved first and last residue. The order of the fields is D gene, J gene, V gene, clone size, CDR3 protein, CDR3 DNA. The D gene is left open where the match is weak. Clone sizes are given selectively: once, few, many, or a class where the clone is expanded.

d_call: .; j_call: TRBJ2-4; v_call: TRBV18; clone_size: few; cdr3_aa: CASSPGGAKNIQYF; cdr3_nt: TGTGCCAGCTCACCAGGGGGGGCCAAAAACATTCAGTACTTC
d_call: TRBD1; j_call: TRBJ1-2; v_call: TRBV29-1; clone_size: .; cdr3_aa: CSVVATGLGYTF; cdr3_nt: TGCAGCGTTGTAGCGACAGGGCTTGGCTACACCTTC
d_call: .; j_call: TRBJ2-2; v_call: TRBV5-1; clone_size: .; cdr3_aa: CASSSGLLGNTGELFF; cdr3_nt: TGCGCCAGCAGCTCGGGACTTCTAGGGAACACCGGGGAGCTGTTTTTT
d_call: TRBD1; j_call: TRBJ2-2; v_call: TRBV9; clone_size: .; cdr3_aa: CASSTGQGVRELFF; cdr3_nt: TGTGCCAGCAGCACGGGACAGGGGGTCCGGGAGCTGTTTTTT
d_call: .; j_call: TRBJ2-7; v_call: TRBV6-5; clone_size: many; cdr3_aa: CASSGATVYEQYF; cdr3_nt: TGTGCCAGCAGCGGGGCGACAGTATACGAGCAGTACTTC
d_call: .; j_call: TRBJ2-1; v_call: TRBV9; clone_size: few; cdr3_aa: CASSVGLRGSSYNEQFF; cdr3_nt: TGTGCCAGCAGCGTAGGCCTCCGTGGGAGCTCCTACAATGAGCAGTTCTTC
d_call: TRBD1; j_call: TRBJ2-3; v_call: TRBV10-3; clone_size: few; cdr3_aa: CAISGGSRTGDPTDTQYF; cdr3_nt: TGTGCCATCAGCGGTGGGAGTCGGACAGGAGATCCCACAGATACGCAGTATTTT
d_call: TRBD2; j_call: TRBJ2-2; v_call: TRBV5-1; clone_size: .; cdr3_aa: CASSLTSGHTGELFF; cdr3_nt: TGCGCCAGCAGCTTGACTAGCGGCCACACCGGGGAGCTGTTTTTT
d_call: .; j_call: TRBJ1-2; v_call: TRBV12-3/TRBV12-4; clone_size: many; cdr3_aa: CASSSTERRDGYTF; cdr3_nt: TGTGCCAGCAGTTCCACCGAGAGAAGGGACGGCTACACCTTC
d_call: TRBD2; j_call: TRBJ2-7; v_call: TRBV13; clone_size: few; cdr3_aa: CASSHRGGVHEQYF; cdr3_nt: TGTGCCAGCAGCCATCGCGGGGGTGTCCACGAGCAGTACTTC
d_call: .; j_call: TRBJ2-7; v_call: TRBV20-1; clone_size: many; cdr3_aa: CSASLDTRVEQYF; cdr3_nt: TGCAGTGCTAGTCTCGACACGAGGGTCGAGCAGTACTTC
d_call: .; j_call: TRBJ1-6; v_call: TRBV12-3/TRBV12-4; clone_size: many; cdr3_aa: CASSPMDSYNSPLHF; cdr3_nt: TGTGCCAGCAGCCCCATGGACTCCTATAATTCACCCCTCCACTTT
d_call: .; j_call: TRBJ1-3; v_call: TRBV2; clone_size: few; cdr3_aa: CASSGQLSGNTIYF; cdr3_nt: TGTGCCAGCAGTGGACAGCTCTCTGGAAACACCATATATTTT
d_call: .; j_call: TRBJ2-7; v_call: TRBV12-3/TRBV12-4; clone_size: many; cdr3_aa: CASSLREKGAYEQYF; cdr3_nt: TGTGCCAGCAGTCTCAGGGAGAAGGGGGCCTACGAGCAGTACTTC
d_call: .; j_call: TRBJ1-4; v_call: TRBV18; clone_size: many; cdr3_aa: CASSPTGVGLFF; cdr3_nt: TGTGCCAGCTCACCTACAGGAGTAGGACTGTTTTTT
d_call: TRBD2; j_call: TRBJ2-7; v_call: TRBV12-3/TRBV12-4; clone_size: many; cdr3_aa: CASSLRSGRGDEQYF; cdr3_nt: TGTGCCAGCAGTTTAAGGAGCGGGAGGGGCGACGAGCAGTACTTC
d_call: .; j_call: TRBJ1-1; v_call: TRBV19; clone_size: .; cdr3_aa: CASSIGATMNTEAFF; cdr3_nt: TGTGCCAGTAGTATAGGAGCCACAATGAACACTGAAGCTTTCTTT
d_call: TRBD2; j_call: TRBJ2-3; v_call: TRBV15; clone_size: many; cdr3_aa: CATSSSSGGSTDTQYF; cdr3_nt: TGTGCCACCAGCAGCTCTAGCGGGGGAAGCACAGATACGCAGTATTTT
d_call: .; j_call: TRBJ2-3; v_call: TRBV7-2; clone_size: many; cdr3_aa: CASSRKLKLGNQADTQYF; cdr3_nt: TGTGCCAGCAGCCGTAAACTGAAGTTGGGGAATCAGGCAGATACGCAGTATTTT
d_call: .; j_call: TRBJ1-6; v_call: TRBV5-6; clone_size: few; cdr3_aa: CASSLVANVNSPLHF; cdr3_nt: TGTGCCAGCAGCTTGGTCGCTAACGTTAATTCACCCCTCCACTTT
d_call: .; j_call: TRBJ2-5; v_call: TRBV10-3; clone_size: .; cdr3_aa: CAISERGQGGETQYF; cdr3_nt: TGTGCCATCAGTGAACGCGGGCAGGGTGGGGAGACCCAGTACTTC
d_call: TRBD2; j_call: TRBJ2-7; v_call: TRBV12-3/TRBV12-4; clone_size: few; cdr3_aa: CASSRTSELNSYEQYF; cdr3_nt: TGTGCCAGCAGTCGGACTAGCGAGCTAAACTCCTACGAGCAGTACTTC
d_call: .; j_call: TRBJ2-4; v_call: TRBV5-1; clone_size: .; cdr3_aa: CASSSGIRGAKNIQYF; cdr3_nt: TGCGCCAGCAGCTCAGGTATCAGGGGCGCCAAAAACATTCAGTACTTC
d_call: TRBD1; j_call: TRBJ2-7; v_call: TRBV7-8; clone_size: .; cdr3_aa: CASSSTDRGQSHEQYF; cdr3_nt: TGTGCCAGCAGCTCGACCGACAGGGGCCAGAGTCACGAGCAGTACTTC
d_call: TRBD1; j_call: TRBJ1-3; v_call: TRBV20-1; clone_size: few; cdr3_aa: CSAKNRGNSGNTIYF; cdr3_nt: TGCAGTGCTAAAAACAGGGGTAACTCTGGAAACACCATATATTTT
d_call: .; j_call: TRBJ2-1; v_call: TRBV27; clone_size: many; cdr3_aa: CASSYTGNNEQFF; cdr3_nt: TGTGCCAGCAGTTATACAGGGAACAATGAGCAGTTCTTC
d_call: TRBD1; j_call: TRBJ1-6; v_call: TRBV20-1; clone_size: .; cdr3_aa: CSARAPGGTGDSPLHF; cdr3_nt: TGCAGTGCTAGAGCACCAGGGGGGACAGGGGATTCACCCCTCCACTTT
d_call: TRBD2; j_call: TRBJ2-2; v_call: TRBV5-1; clone_size: .; cdr3_aa: CASSLGTSLNTGELFF; cdr3_nt: TGCGCCAGCAGCTTGGGGACTAGCCTCAACACCGGGGAGCTGTTTTTT
d_call: .; j_call: TRBJ2-4; v_call: TRBV5-1; clone_size: many; cdr3_aa: CASSRRADSIQYF; cdr3_nt: TGCGCCAGCAGCCGGAGAGCGGATAGCATTCAGTACTTC
d_call: .; j_call: TRBJ2-1; v_call: TRBV6-5; clone_size: .; cdr3_aa: CASSYSDQWAASSYNEQFF; cdr3_nt: TGTGCCAGCAGTTACTCAGACCAATGGGCGGCGAGCTCCTACAATGAGCAGTTCTTC
d_call: TRBD1; j_call: TRBJ2-7; v_call: TRBV27; clone_size: .; cdr3_aa: CASRPPGQQLYEQYF; cdr3_nt: TGTGCCAGCAGACCCCCGGGACAGCAACTCTACGAGCAGTACTTC
d_call: .; j_call: TRBJ2-7; v_call: TRBV4-2; clone_size: few; cdr3_aa: CASSPSLVTTGYEQYF; cdr3_nt: TGTGCCAGCAGCCCGAGCCTGGTCACCACGGGCTACGAGCAGTACTTC
d_call: .; j_call: TRBJ2-5; v_call: TRBV27; clone_size: many; cdr3_aa: CASISLMGTQYF; cdr3_nt: TGTGCCAGCATTTCCCTAATGGGGACCCAGTACTTC
d_call: .; j_call: TRBJ2-1; v_call: TRBV12-3/TRBV12-4; clone_size: many; cdr3_aa: CASSLPRKGNEQFF; cdr3_nt: TGTGCCAGCAGTTTACCTCGTAAAGGGAATGAGCAGTTCTTC
d_call: TRBD2; j_call: TRBJ2-1; v_call: TRBV14; clone_size: many; cdr3_aa: CASSQRGSYNEQFF; cdr3_nt: TGTGCCAGCAGCCAACGCGGGAGCTACAATGAGCAGTTCTTC
d_call: .; j_call: TRBJ2-1; v_call: TRBV6-1; clone_size: .; cdr3_aa: CASRPDWGNYNEQFF; cdr3_nt: TGTGCCAGCAGACCCGACTGGGGGAACTACAATGAGCAGTTCTTC
d_call: .; j_call: TRBJ1-2; v_call: TRBV5-6; clone_size: .; cdr3_aa: CASSFIVVGATYGYTF; cdr3_nt: TGTGCCAGCAGCTTTATAGTGGTTGGGGCCACTTATGGCTACACCTTC
d_call: .; j_call: TRBJ1-1; v_call: TRBV6-6; clone_size: .; cdr3_aa: CASLRGTNTEAFF; cdr3_nt: TGTGCCAGCCTGCGGGGCACGAACACTGAAGCTTTCTTT
d_call: .; j_call: TRBJ2-5; v_call: TRBV20-1; clone_size: many; cdr3_aa: CSARGRKKKETQYF; cdr3_nt: TGCAGTGCTAGGGGGCGAAAGAAGAAAGAGACCCAGTACTTC
d_call: TRBD1; j_call: TRBJ2-1; v_call: TRBV12-3/TRBV12-4; clone_size: many; cdr3_aa: CASNLGQPVNEQFF; cdr3_nt: TGTGCCAGCAATCTGGGACAGCCAGTGAATGAGCAGTTCTTC
d_call: TRBD2; j_call: TRBJ2-1; v_call: TRBV5-1; clone_size: few; cdr3_aa: CASSLAAAYLAVDNEQFF; cdr3_nt: TGCGCCAGCAGCTTGGCCGCGGCTTATCTAGCGGTCGACAATGAGCAGTTCTTC
d_call: .; j_call: TRBJ2-7; v_call: TRBV10-3; clone_size: many; cdr3_aa: CAISEGGPYEQYF; cdr3_nt: TGTGCCATCAGTGAGGGTGGTCCCTACGAGCAGTACTTC
d_call: .; j_call: TRBJ2-2; v_call: TRBV4-2; clone_size: few; cdr3_aa: CAIDPSNTGELFF; cdr3_nt: TGTGCCATCGACCCTTCGAACACCGGGGAGCTGTTTTTT
d_call: .; j_call: TRBJ1-1; v_call: TRBV12-3/TRBV12-4; clone_size: many; cdr3_aa: CASSLELNTEAFF; cdr3_nt: TGTGCCAGCAGTTTAGAGTTGAACACTGAAGCTTTCTTT
d_call: .; j_call: TRBJ1-1; v_call: TRBV12-3/TRBV12-4; clone_size: many; cdr3_aa: CASSRHRARSNTEAFF; cdr3_nt: TGTGCCAGCAGTCGACACAGGGCCCGGTCAAACACTGAAGCTTTCTTT
d_call: TRBD1; j_call: TRBJ2-3; v_call: TRBV10-3; clone_size: few; cdr3_aa: CAIKFQGADTQYF; cdr3_nt: TGTGCCATCAAGTTCCAGGGGGCAGATACGCAGTATTTT
d_call: .; j_call: TRBJ2-1; v_call: TRBV7-9; clone_size: .; cdr3_aa: CASSFDRALEQFF; cdr3_nt: TGTGCCAGCAGCTTTGACCGGGCCCTCGAGCAGTTCTTC
d_call: .; j_call: TRBJ2-2; v_call: TRBV29-1; clone_size: few; cdr3_aa: CSARANTGELFF; cdr3_nt: TGCAGCGCCCGAGCGAACACCGGGGAGCTGTTTTTT
d_call: .; j_call: TRBJ2-2; v_call: TRBV5-6; clone_size: many; cdr3_aa: CASSSKQYTGELFF; cdr3_nt: TGTGCCAGCAGCTCAAAACAGTACACCGGGGAGCTGTTTTTT
d_call: .; j_call: TRBJ2-2; v_call: TRBV5-5; clone_size: many; cdr3_aa: CASSPLSAGAATGELFF; cdr3_nt: TGTGCCAGCAGCCCCCTTTCGGCAGGGGCGGCCACCGGGGAGCTGTTTTTT